The rows below give T cell receptor beta chains drawn from one sample of a study of blood T cell repertoires in COVID-19. Profiling relied on immunoSEQ multiplex PCR, and the TCRdb table lists in-frame clones only, not all of them. The sample carries about 99,000 clones, around 90% recorded once. Sequencing was performed on peripheral blood. These receptors all stem from a human donor in a cohort sampled during active COVID-19. Both conserved end residues are part of each CDR3. The D gene is left open where the match is weak. Rows give clone size only sometimes, using once, few, many, or a class for an expanded clone.

.	.	TRBV5-4	TRBJ2-1	12	CASSLADNEQFF	TGTGCCAGCAGCTTGGCCGACAATGAGCAGTTCTTC
TRBD1	.	TRBV4-1	TRBJ2-7	13	CASSWDRGYEQYF	TGCGCCAGCAGCTGGGACAGGGGTTACGAGCAGTACTTC
TRBD1	.	TRBV7-8	TRBJ1-1	12	CASSIGTAEAFF	TGTGCCAGCAGCATAGGGACAGCTGAAGCTTTCTTT
TRBD2	once	TRBV5-1	TRBJ2-7	17	CASSLVGGGAASYEQYF	TGCGCCAGCAGCTTGGTAGGCGGGGGGGCCGCTTCCTACGAGCAGTACTTC
TRBD1	.	TRBV14	TRBJ1-1	19	CASSQRDRDREFLNTEAFF	TGTGCCAGCAGCCAGAGAGACCGGGACAGGGAGTTCCTGAACACTGAAGCTTTCTTT
TRBD1	.	TRBV28	TRBJ2-1	16	CASSLGKGARHHEQFF	TGTGCCAGCAGTTTAGGGAAGGGGGCACGGCATCATGAGCAGTTCTTC
.	.	TRBV18	TRBJ1-2	13	CASSGGFDYGYTF	TGTGCCAGCTCCGGGGGATTCGACTATGGCTACACCTTC
TRBD2	.	TRBV6-2/TRBV6-3	TRBJ2-2	18	CASSPYSLAGIGPGELFF	TGTGCCAGCAGTCCCTATTCCCTAGCGGGAATAGGGCCCGGGGAGCTGTTTTTT
TRBD1	.	TRBV7-9	TRBJ2-7	14	CASSSGQGPYEQYF	TGTGCCAGCAGCTCCGGACAGGGACCGTACGAGCAGTACTTC
TRBD1	.	TRBV27	TRBJ2-7	13	CASRGTGDYEQYF	TGTGCCAGCAGAGGGACAGGGGACTACGAGCAGTACTTC
TRBD2	.	TRBV7-8	TRBJ2-1	17	CASSLISSGVLYNEQFF	TGTGCCAGCAGCTTGATCTCTAGCGGGGTTTTATACAATGAGCAGTTCTTC